Sequencing of this T cell receptor beta chain was carried out in a study of T-cell reconstitution after alpha-beta-depleted transplantation in children (dated by TCRdb to the mid-2010s). Turning to the overall study: T-cell immune reconstitution after TCRalphabeta/CD19-depleted allogeneic hematopoietic cell transplantation in children was quantitatively tracked in the study by means of TCR repertoire profiling.

Library method: PCR. The run used an Illumina HiSeq 2500. TCR libraries were prepared with molecular barcoding, using unique molecular identifiers to normalize TCRbeta repertoire quantification. The public reads were reanalyzed by TCRdb: fastp trimming at Q25, MiXCR alignment, in-frame beta chains only. Rows are combined by CDR3 protein, so each entry shows the most common genes and DNA. In all, the sample holds about 90,000 distinct CDR3 sequences, and roughly 8% of those were seen once. The ten largest make up under 8% of the sample. The germline V gene supplies CDR1 SGHRS and CDR2 YFSETQ. V and J are trimmed by 4 bases and 1 base, and the gene matches miss 4 bases of the junction. The CDR3 measures 14 amino acids from cysteine to phenylalanine. The entry retains the CDR3 DNA only, 42 bases that are in frame from base 1. In this sample, this clonotype turned up many times. No cognate antigen has been identified for it. No much larger clone is present one base from it, and per-base qualities are unavailable.

This TCR derives from a human donor who donated a stem cell graft to a child with congenital amegakaryocytic thrombocytopenia. The V and J segments used are TRBV5-1 and TRBJ2-5; TRBD1 matches 7 bases in the middle. The sequencing here drew on PBMCs from the stem cell graft donor, taken from the stem cell graft. The CDR3 is CASSAGQAQETQYF. The bases read TGCGCCAGCAGCGCCGGACAGGCCCAAGAGACCCAGTACTTC.